This TCR beta chain was recovered during a study of CD4+ T cells in melanoma. Regarding the study as a whole: CD8+ T cell, macrophage and B cell function reportedly correlated with neoantigen-specific CD4+ T cells.

Germline V CDR1 and CDR2: MDHEN, SYDVKM. The V and J ends lost 4 bases and 6 bases, in that order; junction bases with no gene match: 9. The CDR3 length is 16 residues. This clone showed up just once. The antigen is unknown. The protocol was immunoSEQ multiplex PCR, while the TCRdb copy is restricted to in-frame clones and leaves out a portion. This repertoire shows about 110,000 clones, 92% found once; its top ten account for 3.3%. The chain uses TRBV28 and TRBJ1-5; 10 bases align to TRBD1. The sequenced sample was peripheral blood. The sequence was collected from a human donor with melanoma. DNA for the CDR3: TGTGCCAGCAGTTCCTTTGGGGGACAGGGGACTCAGCCCCAGCATTTT. It translates to CASSSFGGQGTQPQHF.